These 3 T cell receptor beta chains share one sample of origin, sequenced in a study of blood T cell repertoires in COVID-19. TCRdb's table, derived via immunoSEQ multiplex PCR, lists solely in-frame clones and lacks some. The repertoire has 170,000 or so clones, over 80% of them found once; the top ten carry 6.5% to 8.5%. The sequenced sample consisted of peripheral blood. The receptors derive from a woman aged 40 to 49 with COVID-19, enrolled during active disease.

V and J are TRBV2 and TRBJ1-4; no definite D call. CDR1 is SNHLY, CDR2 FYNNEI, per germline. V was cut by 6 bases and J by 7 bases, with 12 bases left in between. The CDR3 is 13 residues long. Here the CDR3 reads CASREVSLEKLFF. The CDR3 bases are TGTGCCAGCAGGGAGGTCTCCCTTGAAAAACTGTTTTTT.

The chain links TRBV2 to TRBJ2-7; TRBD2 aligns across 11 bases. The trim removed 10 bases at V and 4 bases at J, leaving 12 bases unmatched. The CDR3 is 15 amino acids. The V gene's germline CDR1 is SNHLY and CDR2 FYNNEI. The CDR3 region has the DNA TGTGCCATTCCTTCCGGGACTAGCGGTTTGTACGAGCAGTACTTC. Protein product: CAIPSGTSGLYEQYF.

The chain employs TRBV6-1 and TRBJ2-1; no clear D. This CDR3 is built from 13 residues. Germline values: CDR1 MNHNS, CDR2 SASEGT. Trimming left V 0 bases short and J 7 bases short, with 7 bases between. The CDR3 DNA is TGTGCCAGCAGTGAAGCGCAGGCTAATGAGCAGTTCTTC. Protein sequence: CASSEAQANEQFF.